This T cell receptor beta chain was sequenced in a study of blood T cell repertoires in COVID-19 (TCRdb year 2020). Notes on the research overall: Collaborator samples came from the United States, Italy and Spain and covered acute and convalescent phases of COVID-19. The prospective study material was composed of cDNA or gDNA derived from T cells, B-cell-depleted T cells, or PBMCs. The dataset comprised deeply sampled blood TCRbeta repertoires from subjects exposed to, actively infected with, or recovered from COVID-19. The repertoires were released in a freely available public database meant as a resource for research on the immune response to SARS-CoV-2. The samples were drawn from two sources: the first 160 participants of the ongoing ImmuneRACE study, and fewer than 1,500 subjects contributed by 6 global collaborators. Sample metadata almost always included a de-identified subject ID, COVID-19 status, age in years and sex. HLA class I and class II types, where available, came from metadata supplied by the sample provider rather than from assay-based typing.

CDR3 length: 12 amino acids, cysteine to phenylalanine. The kept DNA is CDR3 alone, 36 bases in frame from the first base. Taken from the germline V gene, the CDR1 and CDR2 loops are MGHDK and SYGVNS. General study outcomes and caveats: How much clinical and demographic metadata was included differed by source and by participant, and the metadata was provided uncurated.

TCRbeta CDR3 regions were amplified from genomic DNA by means of the immunoSEQ Assay, a bias-controlled multiplex PCR. Per the authors' processing: The number of nucleated cells in each sample was estimated from the amplification of reference gene primers within the assay. To quantify the absolute abundance of each unique TCRbeta CDR3 rearrangement, sequence reads were collapsed and filtered. For each sample, productive Simpson clonality was calculated by taking the square root of Simpson's diversity index across productive rearrangements. TCRdb mirrors the immuneACCESS table, restricted to in-frame sequences. Some clones are absent from its copies; in checked studies, under half trace to an unresolved V gene, and the reason for the others is unknown. V, J and clone size are taken as reported in that table, and D and trimming were inferred from the DNA itself. The sample table shows 35,000 to 50,000 clones, and about 79% are seen once. The ten largest clones add up to 24% of the sample.

The collaborating institutions used their own protocols to collect whole blood in K2EDTA tubes. For TCRbeta analysis, collaborator samples were shipped as frozen whole blood, as isolated PBMCs, or as DNA extracted from either sample type. With respect to this clone: The antigen it binds to is not known. Base qualities are not recorded, but no much larger clone differs from it by a single base.

The sample comprised peripheral blood. Here the chain combines TRBV25-1 and TRBJ2-3; 11 bases in the junction line up with TRBD1. The TCR was taken from a human donor with acute or convalescent COVID-19. The donor label of this sample is uncertain. The CDR3 region: CERDRGIDTQYF. The DNA is as follows: TGTGAAAGGGACAGGGGGATAGATACGCAGTATTTT. The reference TRBV25-1 and TRBJ2-3 proteins fill in what lies around the CDR3, so the full variable domain reads EADIYQTPRYLVIGTGKKITLECSQTMGHDKMYWYQQDPGMELHLIHYSYGVNSTEKGDLSSESTVSRIRTEHFPLTLESARPSHTSQYLCERDRGIDTQYFGPGTRLTVL.